This T cell receptor (beta chain) was retrieved from a study of breast tumors, draining lymph nodes, adjacent tissues. Study observations and caveats: Compared with lymph nodes, tumors were less diverse; compared with nontumor tissue, more. Findings are consistent with lymph node origin and intratumoral expansion of most tumor T cells. Compared with basal-like, luminal-like tumors shared significantly more repertoire with nontumor tissue.

Samples came from axillary lymph nodes draining the breast cancer. Unmatched junction bases numbered 10, after V lost 5 bases and J lost 5 bases. CDR3 size: 16 residues. CDR1 and CDR2 (germline): MDHEN, SYDVKM. In its sample, this clonotype was seen many times. Its antigen is currently unknown. TCRdb recomputed calls from the multiplex PCR reads with MiXCR, one row per CDR3 protein. In the table there are around 300,000 distinct CDR3 sequences, roughly 30% of which are singletons. The specimen sequenced was axillary lymph node tissue. This TCR derives from a female donor with breast cancer. Some clones in this sample may be carry-over from other donors' samples. The chain joins TRBV28 to TRBJ2-5; 11 nucleotides match TRBD2. CDR3 sequence: CASSPELAGERETQYF. The DNA for the CDR3 is TGTGCCAGCAGTCCGGAACTAGCGGGAGAACGGGAGACCCAGTACTTC.